One and the same sample provided the 4 T cell receptor beta chains below, sequenced in a study of blood T cells in healthy people across ages. The use of a sample-barcoded 5' primer and a J-beta primer mix characterized a second PCR of roughly 7 to 11 cycles. MiXCR was run by TCRdb on the 5' RACE reads, yielding one entry per CDR3 protein. The profile covers roughly 2 million distinct CDR3 sequences, with around 48% appearing a single time and approximately 2.1% taken by the ten largest. Sequenced: blood. The receptors were sampled from a woman between 40 and 50 years old in good health.

The chain recombines TRBV20-1 with TRBJ1-2; the match to TRBD1 covers 8 bases. V gave up 6 bases and J gave up 6 bases; unmatched junction bases: 6. CDR1 and CDR2 (germline): DFQATT, SNEGSKA (reference sequence). This CDR3 contains 12 residues. CDR3 bases: TGCAGTGCCCCCCTACAGGGGGATGGCTACACCTTC. The encoded protein is CSAPLQGDGYTF.

This sequence joins TRBV20-1 and TRBJ1-2; D unresolved. Germline values: CDR1 DFQATT, CDR2 SNEGSKA (reference sequence). There are 12 residues in the CDR3. The V end lost 1 base, the J end lost 6 bases, and 9 bases lay between the germline ends. This chain's CDR3 is CSARGGSDGYTF. DNA of the CDR3: TGCAGTGCTAGAGGGGGATCAGATGGCTACACCTTC.

The chain recombines TRBV5-1 with TRBJ2-5, with TRBD1 matching over 11 bases. The germline V gene encodes CDR1 SGHRS and CDR2 YFSETQ. This CDR3 spans 16 amino acids. The trim removed 4 bases at V and 2 bases at J, leaving 7 bases unmatched. CDR3 sequence reads: CASSMGQGVLQETQYF. DNA for the CDR3: TGCGCCAGCAGCATGGGACAGGGGGTTCTGCAAGAGACCCAGTACTTC.

This chain connects TRBV20-1 to TRBJ2-7, with a weak D call TRBD2 (6 bases). Looked up from germline, CDR1 is DFQATT and CDR2 is SNEGSKA (reference sequence). The ends were cut back, 0 bases at V and 0 bases at J, with 12 bases in the middle. The CDR3 extends over 15 amino acids. CDR3 sequence (DNA): TGCAGTGCTAGAGAGGGCGGGGTGGACTCCTACGAGCAGTACTTC. It yields the protein CSAREGGVDSYEQYF.